What follows are 21 T cell receptor beta chains derived from one specimen sequenced in a study of cytomegalovirus exposure and HLA in healthy donors. PCR primers comprised 60 Vbeta and 13 Jbeta primers. TCRdb's table, derived via immunoSEQ multiplex PCR, lists solely in-frame clones and lacks some. This sample has 100,000 to 150,000 clones, with 60% to 80% found just once. The sequencing sample was made of PBMCs. These receptors all stem from a woman in her sixties in good health and CMV-seropositive.

The chain uses TRBV19 and TRBJ2-7; maybe TRBD1 (5 bases). Looked up from germline, CDR1 is LNHDA and CDR2 is SQIVND (reference sequence). This CDR3 region has 13 residues. V was clipped by 5 bases and J by 5 bases, with 13 bases between them. The chain's CDR3 is CASSYSGFNEQYF. The CDR3 bases are TGTGCCAGTAGTTACTCAGGGTTCAACGAGCAGTACTTC.

As regards this clone: This same CDR3 is encoded by further DNA sequences in the sample. The V gene is TRBV5-6, the J gene TRBJ2-7, with 11 positions matching TRBD1. The CDR3 is 15 amino acids. Germline V gives CDR1 SGHDT, CDR2 YYEEEE. Trimming removed 4 bases from V and 0 bases from J; junction bases left unmatched: 3. As DNA, the CDR3 is TGTGCCAGCAGCCCCGGGACAGGGGGCTCCTACGAGCAGTACTTC. Protein sequence: CASSPGTGGSYEQYF. Complete variable domain (other parts from reference TRBV5-6 and TRBJ2-7): DAGVTQSPTHLIKTRGQQVTLRCSPKSGHDTVSWYQQALGQGPQFIFQYYEEEERQRGNFPDRFSGHQFPNYSSELNVNALLLGDSALYLCASSPGTGGSYEQYFGPGTRLTVT.

The J gene is TRBJ2-1, the V gene TRBV7-2; 7 bases map to TRBD2. Trimming removed 4 bases from V and 5 bases from J; junction bases left unmatched: 5. The CDR3 runs to 14 residues. From germline, CDR1 is SGHTA and CDR2 FQGNSA. CDR3 region: CASSSSTSHNEQFF. The CDR3 DNA is TGTGCCAGCAGCTCTTCGACTAGCCACAATGAGCAGTTCTTC.

The rearrangement uses TRBV6-1 and TRBJ1-6; no clear D gene. V was shortened by 6 bases and J by 16 bases, with 13 bases between the two germline ends. The germline CDR1 and CDR2 sequences are MNHNS and SASEGT. The CDR3 runs 11 residues. CDR3 protein: CASSLTQELHF. For the CDR3, the DNA is TGTGCCAGCAGCCTAACTCAAGAACTCCACTTT.

The V call is TRBV6-4, the J call TRBJ2-1; 12 bases are a match to TRBD2. This CDR3 has 16 amino acids. The junction had 8 bases not matched to a gene; V was cut back by 3 bases and J by 8 bases. CDR1 is MRHNA and CDR2 is SNTAGT in the germline V gene. CDR3 amino acids: CASSEASGGAVDEQFF. CDR3 bases: TGTGCCAGCAGTGAGGCTAGCGGGGGGGCCGTCGATGAGCAGTTCTTC.

The chain combines TRBV19 with TRBJ1-1, with 9 bases that match TRBD1. The CDR3 is 15 residues long. V was pared by 5 bases and J by 7 bases, with 11 bases of the junction left unmatched. The germline V gene has CDR1 LNHDA and CDR2 SQIVND (reference sequence). CDR3 nucleotide sequence: TGTGCCAGTAGTTGGGCGCCGGGACAGGGCGGTGAAGCTTTCTTT. The encoded protein is CASSWAPGQGGEAFF.

The sample holds one count of this clone. V is TRBV6-1 and J is TRBJ1-5; the match to TRBD1 covers 7 bases. Germline trimming cut 6 bases from V and 0 bases from J; bases unmatched to any gene: 5. Germline V lookup: CDR1 MNHNS, CDR2 SASEGT. This CDR3 is built from 15 residues. In nucleotides, the CDR3 is TGTGCCAGCAGAGGGGACAGTCGTAGCAATCAGCCCCAGCATTTT. Translation: CASRGDSRSNQPQHF.

In this sample, this clone turned up a few times. The rearrangement links TRBV2 to TRBJ1-1; a possible D gene is TRBD1 (5 bases). Germline V gives CDR1 SNHLY, CDR2 FYNNEI. The CDR3 is 12 amino acids. V was cut by 7 bases and J by 5 bases, with 11 bases left in between. The CDR3 coding sequence is TGTGCCAGCAAAGGGGAAAAAACTGAAGCTTTCTTT. Residues: CASKGEKTEAFF.

This clone came up a few times. The V gene is TRBV6-1, the J gene TRBJ1-6; possible D gene TRBD1, 5 bases. V was trimmed by 10 bases and J by 10 bases, leaving 20 bases between them. The CDR3 consists of 14 residues. Germline CDR1 MNHNS, CDR2 SASEGT. The CDR3 sequence: CATAGGEKGSPLHF. CDR3 in DNA: TGTGCCACCGCGGGGGGGGAAAAAGGATCACCCCTCCACTTT.

Details on this clone: Compared with germline, one end of the junction differs, possibly owing to a read error. The gene calls are TRBV16 and TRBJ2-7; 7 bases map to TRBD1. This CDR3 is 15 amino acids long. In germline, CDR1 is KGHSY, CDR2 FQNENV. The chain's CDR3 is CASRQWGQSSYEQYF. CDR3 sequence (DNA): TGTGCCAGCAGACAATGGGGACAGAGTTCTTACGAGCAGTACTTC.

This clone was seen just once. This sequence joins TRBV2 and TRBJ2-6, with D possibly matching TRBD1 (5 bases). Deletions cut 7 bases from V and 0 bases from J, with 16 bases between. The germline V gene encodes CDR1 SNHLY and CDR2 FYNNEI. The CDR3 covers 17 residues. The CDR3 here is CASNRDSFFSGANVLTF. In nucleotides, the CDR3 is TGTGCCAGCAACCGAGACAGCTTCTTCTCTGGGGCCAACGTCCTGACTTTC.

This clone appeared a few times. The chain has TRBV5-5 and TRBJ2-7; D unresolved. The CDR3 has 14 residues. V lost 0 bases and J 2 bases, leaving 9 bases between the germline ends. Germline CDR1 reads SGHKS; CDR2 reads YYEKEE (reference sequence). CDR3 amino acids: CASSLDSLTYEQYF. CDR3 nucleotides: TGTGCCAGCAGCTTGGATAGCCTAACCTACGAGCAGTACTTC.

This clone was seen a few times. The chain uses TRBV5-4 and TRBJ2-5; 7 bases are a match to TRBD1. Unmatched junction bases numbered 5, after V lost 0 bases and J lost 6 bases. Looked up from germline, CDR1 is SGHNT and CDR2 is YYREEE (reference sequence). The CDR3 has 14 amino acids. CDR3 nucleotide sequence: TGTGCCAGCAGCTTGGCTCACAGGGGCCAGACCCAGTACTTC. Amino acid sequence: CASSLAHRGQTQYF.

This clone was found once. V usage is TRBV5-4 and J usage is TRBJ2-7, with 7 bases matching TRBD2. J gave up 4 bases and V 5 bases, and 15 bases lay outside the gene matches. The germline gives CDR1 SGHNT, CDR2 YYREEE (reference sequence). CDR3 length: 16 amino acids. The CDR3 DNA follows: TGTGCCAGCAGTCTTGGGGGGGGGTCTGAGAATTACGAGCAGTACTTC. Amino acid sequence: CASSLGGGSENYEQYF.

Regarding this clone: Mismatch with germline at one junction end may stem from a read error. Distinct nucleotide sequences in the sample also encode this CDR3. J is TRBJ2-5 and V is TRBV15; TRBD2 agrees at 9 bases. CDR1 LNHNV and CDR2 YYDKDF come from the germline V gene (reference sequence). The CDR3 has 18 amino acids. CDR3 protein: CATSRDFASGVNQETQYF. The CDR3, as DNA: TGCGCCACCAGCAGGGACTTCGCTAGCGGGGTAAACCAAGAGACCCAGTACTTC.

This clone appeared once. The CDR3 is CASSEGAGLVYGYTF. Here the CDR3 DNA reads TGTGCCAGCAGTGAAGGCGCAGGCTTAGTCTATGGCTACACCTTC. This chain joins TRBV6-1 and TRBJ1-2; unclear D gene. This CDR3 is built from 15 residues. Between the trimmed V and J ends, which lost 1 base and 4 bases, there was a span of 13 bases. Germline V gene lookup returns CDR1 MNHNS and CDR2 SASEGT.

This clone was recorded only once. The chain combines TRBV6-5 with TRBJ2-7; 7 nucleotides agree with TRBD2. CDR1 MNHEY and CDR2 SVGAGI come from the germline V gene. CDR3 length equals 15 residues. Germline trimming cut 2 bases from V and 0 bases from J; bases unmatched to any gene: 4. CDR3 nucleotide sequence: TGTGCCAGCAGTTACGCGGGGGAAAACTCCTACGAGCAGTACTTC. It yields the protein CASSYAGENSYEQYF.

V is TRBV5-1 and J is TRBJ2-6; D is ambiguous. Germline CDR1 SGHRS, CDR2 YFSETQ. The CDR3 is made up of 16 amino acids. Between the trimmed V and J ends, which lost 4 bases and 0 bases, there was a span of 11 bases. Here the CDR3 reads CASSPDGFSGANVLTF. The CDR3 nucleotides are TGCGCCAGCAGCCCTGACGGGTTCTCTGGGGCCAACGTCCTGACTTTC.

V usage is TRBV7-9 and J usage is TRBJ1-1, with D uncertain. Germline V gene data show CDR1 as SEHNR and CDR2 as FQNEAQ (reference sequence). V gave up 5 bases and J gave up 0 bases, with 13 bases separating them. This CDR3 is built from 15 residues. The CDR3 is CASSPIPQVNTEAFF. CDR3 coding DNA: TGTGCCAGCAGCCCGATCCCTCAGGTGAACACTGAAGCTTTCTTT.

The chain employs TRBV5-1 and TRBJ1-2; tentative D call: TRBD1 (6 bases). The CDR3 covers 17 residues. V was clipped by 4 bases and J by 2 bases, with 21 bases between them. Looked up from germline, CDR1 is SGHRS and CDR2 is YFSETQ. CDR3 protein: CASSPGGGAGSNYGYTF. In nucleotides, the CDR3 is TGCGCCAGCAGCCCCGGAGGGGGGGCTGGCTCAAACTATGGCTACACCTTC.

The sample holds a few counts of this clone. The CDR3 is CASSSTGTNYEQYF. CDR3 nucleotides: TGCGCCAGCAGCTCAACCGGGACAAACTACGAGCAGTACTTC. The chain combines TRBV5-1 with TRBJ2-7; maybe TRBD1 (6 bases). With 3 bases removed from V and 3 bases from J, the gap between germline ends came to 13 bases. The CDR3 length is 14 residues. Germline V gene sequence: CDR1 SGHRS, CDR2 YFSETQ. Filled out from reference TRBV5-1 and TRBJ2-7, the complete variable domain reads KAGVTQTPRYLIKTRGQQVTLSCSPISGHRSVSWYQQTPGQGLQFLFEYFSETQRNKGNFPGRFSGRQFSNSRSEMNVSTLELGDSALYLCASSSTGTNYEQYFGPGTRLTVT.